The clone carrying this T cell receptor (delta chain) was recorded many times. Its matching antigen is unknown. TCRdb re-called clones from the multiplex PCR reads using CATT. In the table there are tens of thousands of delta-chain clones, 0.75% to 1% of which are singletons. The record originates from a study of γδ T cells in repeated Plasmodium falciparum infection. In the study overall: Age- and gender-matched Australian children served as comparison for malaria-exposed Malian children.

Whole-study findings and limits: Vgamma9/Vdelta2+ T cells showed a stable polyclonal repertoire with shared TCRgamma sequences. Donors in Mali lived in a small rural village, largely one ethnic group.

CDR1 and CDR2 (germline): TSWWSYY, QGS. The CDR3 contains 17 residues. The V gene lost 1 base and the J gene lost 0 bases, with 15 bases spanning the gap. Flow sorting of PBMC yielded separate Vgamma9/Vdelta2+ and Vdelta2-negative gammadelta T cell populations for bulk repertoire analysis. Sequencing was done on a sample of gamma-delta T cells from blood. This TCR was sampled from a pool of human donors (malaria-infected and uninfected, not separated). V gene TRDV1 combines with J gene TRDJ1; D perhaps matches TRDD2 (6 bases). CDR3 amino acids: CALGERDPTGNTDKLIF. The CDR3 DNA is TGTGCTCTTGGGGAACGAGATCCTACGGGGAACACCGATAAACTCATCTTT.